Detailed here is one T cell receptor (beta chain). What it binds is unknown. This record belongs to a study of post-analysis software for immune sequencing data. As for the study in general: Some patients lacked subtype; others had relapsing-remitting, secondary progressive or progressive-relapsing disease. Study results and limitations: Samples made in the same batch grouped tightly together by F measure. Roughly five TRBV segments, including TRBV5-6, TRBV5-1 and TRBV20-1, were more frequent in patients than controls. The study found significantly lower normalized Chao1 diversity in multiple sclerosis patients than in controls.

Trimming pared 6 bases from V and 3 bases from J, leaving 11 bases between. The germline V gene has CDR1 SQVTM and CDR2 ANQGSEA. The CDR3 consists of 12 residues. TCR beta cDNA libraries had unique molecular identifiers. Yield was roughly 0.5 million cDNA molecules from around 0.96 to 9.9 million T cells. TCRdb independently ran MiXCR on the PCR reads; one entry per CDR3 protein. The table includes 430,000 or so distinct CDR3 sequences, about 40% detected once. The chain joins TRBV29-1 to TRBJ1-1, with D uncertain. The sequence came from a girl aged 2-15 years with multiple sclerosis. The sequencing sample was made of blood. For the CDR3, the DNA is TGCAGCGTCATCCCTTCCCACACTGAAGCTTTCTTT. It yields the protein CSVIPSHTEAFF.